The next 15 T cell receptor beta chains were all read from a single sample in a study of CD8 T cells in Susac syndrome. An amount of RNA that ranged from about 0.45 to 1 ug was reverse transcribed with random hexamers. Using its own MiXCR run on the immunoSEQ multiplex PCR reads, TCRdb lists one record per CDR3 protein. Among fewer than 250,000 distinct CDR3 sequences listed, approximately 95% were seen once. Sequencing was performed on CD4+ T cells from PBMCs. The origin of the receptors is a human donor in good health.

The chain has TRBV27 and TRBJ1-2, with 8 bases that match TRBD1. There are 17 residues in the CDR3. J gave up 5 bases and V 5 bases, and 16 bases lay outside the gene matches. Germline V gives CDR1 MNHEY, CDR2 SMNVEV (reference sequence). The CDR3 loop is CASSPPDRGRGSYGYTF. CDR3 bases: TGTGCCAGCAGTCCCCCCGACAGGGGCCGAGGAAGTTATGGCTACACCTTC.

The rearrangement uses TRBV2 and TRBJ2-1; either TRBD1 or TRBD2 may fit D (5 bases each). Germline V gives CDR1 SNHLY, CDR2 FYNNEI. This CDR3 region has 13 residues. CDR3 sequence reads: CAMGVGSYNEQFF. The CDR3 nucleotides are TGTGCGATGGGGGTCGGCTCCTACAATGAGCAGTTCTTC.

The V and J genes are TRBV3-1 and TRBJ2-3; 7 positions agree with TRBD2. The length of the CDR3 is 17 residues. Germline loops: CDR1 LGHDT, CDR2 YNNKEL (reference sequence). J gave up 8 bases and V 0 bases, and 14 bases lay outside the gene matches. CDR3 region: CASSQDRGGGGVGTQYF. The CDR3 DNA reads as TGTGCCAGCAGCCAAGATCGAGGAGGCGGGGGTGTCGGTACGCAGTATTTT.

The chain has TRBV20-1 and TRBJ1-2, with D hard to call. Germline values: CDR1 DFQATT, CDR2 SNEGSKA (reference sequence). V was pared by 7 bases and J by 3 bases, with 9 bases between. The CDR3 covers 11 residues. The CDR3 DNA follows: TGCAGTGGAGTGCCCGACTATGGCTACACCTTC. This sequence encodes CSGVPDYGYTF.

This clonotype occurred a few times. The CDR3 sequence is CASSLQGGSYNSPLHF. CDR3 sequence (DNA): TGCGCCAGCAGCTTACAGGGAGGCTCCTATAATTCACCCCTCCACTTT. The chain has TRBV5-1 and TRBJ1-6; possible D gene TRBD1, 6 bases. CDR1 and CDR2 from the germline V gene are SGHRS and YFSETQ. The CDR3 is 16 residues long. V gave up 2 bases and J gave up 0 bases, with 9 bases separating them.

V is TRBV7-3 and J is TRBJ2-3; no clear D. This CDR3 has 14 residues. Deletions cut 2 bases from V and 2 bases from J, with 8 bases between. The V gene's germline CDR1 is SGHTA and CDR2 FQGTGA. CDR3 nucleotides: TGTGCCAGCAGCTTATCTAAACTCACAGATACGCAGTATTTT. Its protein is CASSLSKLTDTQYF.

The chain employs TRBV14 and TRBJ2-2; D is unresolved. Per germline, CDR1 SGHDN and CDR2 FVKESK. V lost 4 bases, J lost 6 bases, and 12 bases lay in between. The CDR3 contains 14 residues. The CDR3 sequence is CASSLRPGPGELFF. For the CDR3, the DNA is TGTGCCAGCAGCCTTAGGCCCGGCCCCGGGGAGCTGTTTTTT.

The chain joins TRBV3-1 to TRBJ2-1; D is ambiguous. The germline CDR1 and CDR2 sequences are LGHDT and YNNKEL (reference sequence). Trimming stripped 2 bases from V and 9 bases from J, with 5 bases between. The CDR3 is 11 residues long. The chain's CDR3 is CASSQLREQFF. DNA of the CDR3: TGTGCCAGCAGCCAACTTCGTGAGCAGTTCTTC.

V is TRBV20-1 and J is TRBJ2-5; 10 nucleotides line up with TRBD2. J was trimmed by 5 bases and V by 6 bases; bases with no gene match: 9. This CDR3 is 14 amino acids long. Germline V gene sequence: CDR1 DFQATT, CDR2 SNEGSKA (reference sequence). The CDR3 loop reads CSATIKRGGETQYF. In nucleotides, the CDR3 is TGCAGTGCCACAATCAAGCGGGGGGGGGAGACCCAGTACTTC.

This chain links TRBV5-6 with TRBJ2-1; 7 bases match TRBD2. Germline CDR1 reads SGHDT; CDR2 reads YYEEEE. J was trimmed by 0 bases and V by 3 bases; bases with no gene match: 15. This CDR3 comprises 19 residues. The CDR3 spells CASSSPGRGRMSSYNEQFF. The CDR3 nucleotides are TGTGCCAGCAGCTCCCCTGGGAGGGGCCGGATGAGCTCCTACAATGAGCAGTTCTTC. Full variable domain (remainder filled in from reference TRBV5-6 and TRBJ2-1): DAGVTQSPTHLIKTRGQQVTLRCSPKSGHDTVSWYQQALGQGPQFIFQYYEEEERQRGNFPDRFSGHQFPNYSSELNVNALLLGDSALYLCASSSPGRGRMSSYNEQFFGPGTRLTVL.

This chain joins TRBV3-1 and TRBJ2-2; no clear D. V shed 0 bases and J shed 6 bases, with 5 bases lying between them. CDR3 length: 13 residues. Germline V CDR1 and CDR2: LGHDT, YNNKEL (reference sequence). As DNA, the CDR3 is TGTGCCAGCAGCCAAGATTGGGCCGGGGAGCTGTTTTTT. This translates into CASSQDWAGELFF.

In its sample, this clonotype was seen once. The chain joins TRBV7-6 to TRBJ2-5, with 8 positions matching TRBD1. CDR3 size: 17 residues. The germline gives CDR1 SGHVS, CDR2 FNYEAQ. Trimming took 1 base from V and 2 from J; bases not matched to a gene: 9. CDR3 sequence reads: CASSLGDRSRRQETQYF. The CDR3 nucleotides read TGTGCCAGCAGCTTAGGGGACAGGTCCCGACGTCAAGAGACCCAGTACTTC.

The chain joins TRBV27 to TRBJ2-2; D is unclear. The CDR3 loop spans 15 amino acids. Germline V gene data show CDR1 as MNHEY and CDR2 as SMNVEV (reference sequence). V gave up 5 bases and J gave up 4 bases, with 14 bases separating them. As DNA, the CDR3 is TGTGCCAGCAGTCCAACTCAGATCCTCACCGGGGAGCTGTTTTTT. Amino acids: CASSPTQILTGELFF.

This clonotype has only one observation. The V and J genes are TRBV3-1 and TRBJ2-1, with D perhaps TRBD2 (5 bases). The CDR3 extends over 16 amino acids. The V end lost 0 bases, the J end lost 3 bases, and 12 bases lay between the germline ends. In germline, CDR1 is LGHDT, CDR2 YNNKEL (reference sequence). The CDR3 sequence: CASSQDWGAGYNEQFF. The CDR3 coding sequence is TGTGCCAGCAGCCAAGACTGGGGTGCGGGCTACAATGAGCAGTTCTTC.

The chain uses TRBV20-1 and TRBJ2-5; the D call may be TRBD1 or TRBD2 (8 bases each). Looked up from germline, CDR1 is DFQATT and CDR2 is SNEGSKA (reference sequence). Trimming took off 5 bases at V and 4 bases at J, with 14 bases between the two ends. The CDR3 contains 13 residues. The CDR3 nucleotides are TGCAGTGCTCAGGGGGCGGGAGGAGAGACCCAGTACTTC. This sequence encodes CSAQGAGGETQYF.